This passage covers 22 T cell receptor beta chains from one sample sequenced in a study of blood T cell repertoires in COVID-19. Clones were sequenced by immunoSEQ multiplex PCR, and TCRdb holds only the in-frame ones, with some missing. The sample includes approximately 300,000 clones, roughly 86% of them seen just once. The sample taken for sequencing was peripheral blood. The receptors originated from a woman in her 30s with COVID-19, enrolled during active disease.

This clone was seen a few times. This chain uses TRBV19 with TRBJ1-1, with D unclear. Germline-derived CDR1 and CDR2 are LNHDA and SQIVND (reference sequence). V dropped 6 bases and J dropped 4 bases, with 15 bases sitting between them. CDR3 length equals 14 residues. The CDR3, as DNA: TGTGCCAGTAGGGAGACTGGGTTGGGCACTGAAGCTTTCTTT. It codes for CASRETGLGTEAFF.

This chain links TRBV4-1 with TRBJ2-2, with 13 bases identical to TRBD2. V trimming: 3 bases; J trimming: 9 bases; junction bases outside the gene matches: 7. Germline CDR1 reads MGHRA; CDR2 reads YSYEKL. The CDR3 contains 16 residues. In DNA, the CDR3 is TGCGCCAGCAGCCATCCGGGACTAGCGGGAACTCGGGAGCTGTTTTTT. Its translation: CASSHPGLAGTRELFF.

V and J are TRBV12-3 or TRBV12-4 and TRBJ1-1; D not resolved. V was trimmed by 5 bases and J by 7 bases, leaving 8 bases between them. This CDR3 contains 11 residues. CDR3 loop: CASSALNEAFF. As DNA, the CDR3 is TGTGCCAGCAGTGCGCTGAATGAAGCTTTCTTT.

V and J are TRBV7-9 and TRBJ1-3, with 9 nucleotides matching TRBD1. CDR3 length: 14 amino acids. The V segment lost 4 bases and the J segment 8 bases; nucleotides outside the gene matches: 6. Germline V gene data show CDR1 as SEHNR and CDR2 as FQNEAQ (reference sequence). The CDR3 region has the DNA TGTGCCAGCAGCTCGGGGACAGGGAGCTACACCATATATTTT. Its translation is CASSSGTGSYTIYF. Complete variable domain (other parts from reference TRBV7-9 and TRBJ1-3): DTGVSQNPRHKITKRGQNVTFRCDPISEHNRLYWYRQTLGQGPEFLTYFQNEAQLEKSRLLSDRFSAERPKGSFSTLEIQRTEQGDSAMYLCASSSGTGSYTIYFGEGSWLTVV.

In DNA, the CDR3 is TGTGCCACCAGTGAGCGTGGACAGGTAACGGGCTACACCTTC. Its translation: CATSERGQVTGYTF. This chain links TRBV24-1 with TRBJ1-2; TRBD1 matches 7 bases. This CDR3 has 14 amino acids. Unmatched junction bases numbered 9, after V lost 4 bases and J lost 8 bases. Germline CDR1 KGHDR, CDR2 SFDVKD.

The chain has TRBV29-1 and TRBJ1-4, with 7 bases matching TRBD1. The CDR3 contains 13 residues. Germline V gene data show CDR1 as SQVTM and CDR2 as ANQGSEA. Trimming removed 7 bases from V and 3 bases from J; junction bases left unmatched: 5. DNA of the CDR3: TGCAGCGCACGACAGGGTCCTAATGAAAAACTGTTTTTT. It codes for CSARQGPNEKLFF. Based on the CDR3 plus reference TRBV29-1 and TRBJ1-4, the full variable domain is SAVISQKPSRDICQRGTSLTIQCQVDSQVTMMFWYRQQPGQSLTLIATANQGSEATYESGFVIDKFPISRPNLTFSTLTVSNMSPEDSSIYLCSARQGPNEKLFFGSGTQLSVL.

Of note for this clone: The junction and the germline gene differ at one end; a read error may be behind it. The chain recombines TRBV7-7 with TRBJ2-5; a possible D gene is TRBD1 (5 bases). From germline, CDR1 is SSHAT and CDR2 FNYEAQ (reference sequence). This CDR3 is 13 amino acids long. CDR3 nucleotide sequence: TGTGCTAGCAGCTTAGACTGGGGCGAGACCCAGTACTTC. This sequence encodes CASSLDWGETQYF.

The rearrangement links TRBV5-8 to TRBJ1-5; 9 nucleotides align to TRBD1. Unmatched junction bases numbered 5, after V lost 3 bases and J lost 4 bases. Germline CDR1 reads SGHTS; CDR2 reads YDEGEE. The CDR3 runs 15 residues. Here the CDR3 reads CASSSTGGPNQPQHF. CDR3 DNA sequence: TGTGCCAGCAGCTCAACAGGGGGCCCGAATCAGCCCCAGCATTTT. Looking up the rest from reference TRBV5-8 and TRBJ1-5 gives the full variable domain: EAGVTQSPTHLIKTRGQQATLRCSPISGHTSVYWYQQALGLGLQFLLWYDEGEERNRGNFPPRFSGRQFPNYSSELNVNALELEDSALYLCASSSTGGPNQPQHFGDGTRLSIL.

The chain uses TRBV10-3 and TRBJ1-5; D possibly corresponds to TRBD1 (5 bases). This CDR3 is 14 amino acids long. V gave up 4 bases and J gave up 4 bases, with 11 bases separating them. Germline-derived CDR1 and CDR2 are ENHRY and SYGVKD. The CDR3 sequence is CAISGPRANQPQHF. The CDR3 region has the DNA TGTGCCATCAGTGGCCCCAGGGCAAATCAGCCCCAGCATTTT.

This rearrangement joins TRBV6-5 to TRBJ2-7, with D possibly being TRBD1 (5 bases). In germline, CDR1 is MNHEY, CDR2 SVGAGI. Trimming cost V 0 bases and J 3 bases, with 15 bases left between them. This CDR3 has 16 amino acids. The CDR3 loop reads CASSYSLGRNVYEQYF. In DNA, the CDR3 is TGTGCCAGCAGTTACTCTTTGGGGCGGAACGTCTACGAGCAGTACTTC.

The chain recombines TRBV12-3 or TRBV12-4 with TRBJ1-2; maybe TRBD1 (5 bases). The ends were cut back, 5 bases at V and 2 bases at J, with 6 bases in the middle. This CDR3 is built from 12 residues. The CDR3 is CASSTGNYGYTF. Written as DNA, the CDR3 is TGTGCCAGCAGTACAGGAAACTATGGCTACACCTTC.

V is TRBV30 and J is TRBJ2-2, with D possibly being TRBD2 (5 bases). The CDR3 runs 16 residues. Germline V lookup: CDR1 GTSNPN, CDR2 SVGIG (reference sequence). V lost 0 bases and J lost 0, with 11 bases in between. CDR3 amino acids: CAWSVLQRSNTGELFF. As DNA, the CDR3 is TGTGCCTGGAGTGTACTCCAGCGGTCGAACACCGGGGAGCTGTTTTTT.

This sequence joins TRBV12-3 or TRBV12-4 and TRBJ2-2, with D hard to call. The CDR3 is 13 amino acids. Trimming shortened V by 1 base and J by 6 bases, and 6 bases separated the two germline ends. The chain's CDR3 is CASSLGSAGELFF. As DNA, the CDR3 is TGTGCCAGCAGTTTAGGTTCAGCCGGGGAGCTGTTTTTT.

The V and J genes are TRBV5-4 and TRBJ2-5, with D unresolved. This CDR3 is built from 13 residues. V was pared by 0 bases and J by 5 bases, with 8 bases between. CDR1 SGHNT and CDR2 YYREEE come from the germline V gene (reference sequence). This CDR3 reads CASSLDSVETQYF. The CDR3 region has the DNA TGTGCCAGCAGCTTGGATAGTGTGGAGACCCAGTACTTC.

This clone was seen just once. The chain has TRBV15 and TRBJ2-7; tentative D call: TRBD1 (7 bases). CDR3 length: 13 residues. V shed 6 bases and J shed 2 bases, with 11 bases lying between them. Looked up from germline, CDR1 is LNHNV and CDR2 is YYDKDF (reference sequence). CDR3 region: CATREGAAYEQYF. CDR3 nucleotides: TGTGCCACCAGGGAGGGGGCGGCCTACGAGCAGTACTTC.

The chain has TRBV6-6 and TRBJ2-1, with D tentatively TRBD1 (5 bases). There are 14 residues in the CDR3. V was pared by 4 bases and J by 6 bases, with 13 bases between. Per the germline V gene, CDR1 is MNHNY and CDR2 is SVGAGI (reference sequence). This chain's CDR3 is CASSFTTEPNEQFF. DNA for the CDR3: TGTGCCAGCAGTTTTACGACAGAGCCCAATGAGCAGTTCTTC.

This clone has only a few counts. The chain joins TRBV30 to TRBJ1-1; perhaps TRBD1 as D (5 bases). The CDR3 length is 13 residues. Germline CDR1 reads GTSNPN; CDR2 reads SVGIG (reference sequence). V gave up 1 base and J gave up 4 bases, with 10 bases separating them. CDR3 DNA sequence: TGTGCCTGGAGTGCCCGGGGGGGCACTGAAGCTTTCTTT. This gives the protein CAWSARGGTEAFF.

V is TRBV10-3 and J is TRBJ2-7; TRBD2 matches 8 bases. The CDR3 extends over 13 amino acids. In germline, CDR1 is ENHRY, CDR2 SYGVKD. V lost 3 bases, J lost 5 bases, and 3 bases stayed unmatched. In DNA, the CDR3 is TGTGCCATCAGTGAACTGCGGGAGGACGAGCAGTACTTC. Translating it yields CAISELREDEQYF.

The chain links TRBV10-3 to TRBJ2-2; 7 bases align to TRBD1. This CDR3 region has 13 residues. J was trimmed by 6 bases and V by 10 bases; bases with no gene match: 8. Germline V CDR1 and CDR2: ENHRY, SYGVKD. Here the CDR3 reads CATRTGLAGELFF. The DNA of the CDR3 is TGTGCCACCCGGACAGGACTCGCCGGGGAGCTGTTTTTT.

CDR3 nucleotides: TGTGCCAGTAGTTCCGGTGTGGTAAGCTCCTACGAGCAGTACTTC. Translating gives CASSSGVVSSYEQYF. The chain has TRBV19 and TRBJ2-7; D is undetermined. V was trimmed by 5 bases and J by 0 bases, leaving 14 bases between them. There are 15 residues in the CDR3. Germline-derived CDR1 and CDR2 are LNHDA and SQIVND (reference sequence).

This clone was counted between two and nine times. This chain connects TRBV19 to TRBJ1-1; tentative D call: TRBD1 (6 bases). The length of the CDR3 is 15 residues. Per the germline V gene, CDR1 is LNHDA and CDR2 is SQIVND (reference sequence). With 9 bases removed from V and 4 bases from J, the gap between germline ends came to 21 bases. Here the CDR3 reads CARWGPRGVSTEAFF. In nucleotides, the CDR3 is TGTGCCAGATGGGGGCCCCGGGGCGTTTCCACTGAAGCTTTCTTT.

The rearrangement uses TRBV11-2 and TRBJ2-5; D remains ambiguous. V was trimmed by 1 base and J by 4 bases, leaving 10 bases between them. Germline CDR1 is SGHAT and CDR2 is FQNNGV. This CDR3 contains 14 residues. CDR3 sequence reads: CASSLGIYRETQYF. CDR3 nucleotides: TGTGCCAGCAGCTTAGGTATCTACCGAGAGACCCAGTACTTC.